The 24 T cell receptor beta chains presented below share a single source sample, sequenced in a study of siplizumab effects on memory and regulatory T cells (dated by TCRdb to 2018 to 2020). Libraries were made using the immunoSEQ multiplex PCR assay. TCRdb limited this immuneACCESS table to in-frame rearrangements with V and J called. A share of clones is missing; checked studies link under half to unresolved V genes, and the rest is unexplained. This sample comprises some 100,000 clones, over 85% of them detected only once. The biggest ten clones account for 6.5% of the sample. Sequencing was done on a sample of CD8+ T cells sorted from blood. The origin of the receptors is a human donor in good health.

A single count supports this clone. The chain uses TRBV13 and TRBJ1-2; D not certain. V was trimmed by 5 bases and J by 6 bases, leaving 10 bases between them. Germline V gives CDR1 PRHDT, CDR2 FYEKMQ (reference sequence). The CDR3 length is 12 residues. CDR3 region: CASSGGLNGYTF. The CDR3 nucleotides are TGTGCCAGCAGCGGCGGGCTAAATGGCTACACCTTC.

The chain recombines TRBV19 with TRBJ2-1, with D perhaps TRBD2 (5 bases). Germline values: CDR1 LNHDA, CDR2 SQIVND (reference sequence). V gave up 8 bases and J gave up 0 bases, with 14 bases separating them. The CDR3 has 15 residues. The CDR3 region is CASGLGLSSYNEQFF. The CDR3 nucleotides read TGTGCCAGTGGGCTTGGACTGAGCTCCTACAATGAGCAGTTCTTC.

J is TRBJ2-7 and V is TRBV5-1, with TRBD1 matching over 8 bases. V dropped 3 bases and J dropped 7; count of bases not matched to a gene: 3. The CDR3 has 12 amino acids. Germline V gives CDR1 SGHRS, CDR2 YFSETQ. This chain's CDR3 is CASSWTGFEQYF. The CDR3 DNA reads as TGCGCCAGCAGCTGGACAGGGTTTGAGCAGTACTTC.

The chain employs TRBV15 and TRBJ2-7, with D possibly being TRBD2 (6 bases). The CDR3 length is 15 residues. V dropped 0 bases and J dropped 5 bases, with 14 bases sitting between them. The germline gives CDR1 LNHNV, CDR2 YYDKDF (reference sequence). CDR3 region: CATSRDSGAWNEQYF. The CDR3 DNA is TGTGCCACCAGCAGAGATTCGGGAGCCTGGAACGAGCAGTACTTC.

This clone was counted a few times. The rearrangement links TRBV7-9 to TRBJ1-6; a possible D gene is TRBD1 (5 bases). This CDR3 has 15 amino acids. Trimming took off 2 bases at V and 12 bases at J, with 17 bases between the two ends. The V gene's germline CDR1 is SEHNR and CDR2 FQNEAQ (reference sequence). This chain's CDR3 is CASSLMGHSRVPLHF. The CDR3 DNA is TGTGCCAGCAGCTTAATGGGGCACTCCCGCGTACCCCTCCACTTT.

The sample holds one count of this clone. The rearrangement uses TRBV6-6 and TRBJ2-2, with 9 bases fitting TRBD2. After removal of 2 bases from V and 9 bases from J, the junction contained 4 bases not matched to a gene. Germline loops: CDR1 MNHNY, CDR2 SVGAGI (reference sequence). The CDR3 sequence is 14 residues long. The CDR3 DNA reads TGTGCCAGCAGTTACGGCGGGAGGGCCAGGGAGCTGTTTTTT. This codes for CASSYGGRARELFF.

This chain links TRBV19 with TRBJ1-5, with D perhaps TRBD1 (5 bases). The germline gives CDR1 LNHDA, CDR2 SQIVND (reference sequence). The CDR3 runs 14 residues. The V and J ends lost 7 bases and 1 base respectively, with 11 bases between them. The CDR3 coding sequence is TGTGCCAGTACCGAGACAGCCAGCAATCAGCCCCAGCATTTT. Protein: CASTETASNQPQHF.

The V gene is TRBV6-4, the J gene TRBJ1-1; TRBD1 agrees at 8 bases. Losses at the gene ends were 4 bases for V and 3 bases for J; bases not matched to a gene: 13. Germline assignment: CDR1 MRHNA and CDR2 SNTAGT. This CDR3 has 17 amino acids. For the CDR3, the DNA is TGTGCCAGCAGTGCTTGGAAGACAGGGGCACTCCACACTGAAGCTTTCTTT. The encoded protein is CASSAWKTGALHTEAFF.

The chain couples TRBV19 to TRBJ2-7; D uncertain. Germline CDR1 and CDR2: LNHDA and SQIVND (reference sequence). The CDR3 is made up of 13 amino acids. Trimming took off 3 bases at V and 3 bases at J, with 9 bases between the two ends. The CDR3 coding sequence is TGTGCCAGTAGTATCGGTGTCGGCTACGAGCAGTACTTC. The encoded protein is CASSIGVGYEQYF.

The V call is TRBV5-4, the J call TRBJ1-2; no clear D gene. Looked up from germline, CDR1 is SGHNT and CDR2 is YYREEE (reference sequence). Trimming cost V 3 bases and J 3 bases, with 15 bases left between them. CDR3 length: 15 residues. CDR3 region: CASSSRRQDYYGYTF. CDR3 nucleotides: TGTGCCAGCAGCTCCAGACGGCAAGACTACTATGGCTACACCTTC.

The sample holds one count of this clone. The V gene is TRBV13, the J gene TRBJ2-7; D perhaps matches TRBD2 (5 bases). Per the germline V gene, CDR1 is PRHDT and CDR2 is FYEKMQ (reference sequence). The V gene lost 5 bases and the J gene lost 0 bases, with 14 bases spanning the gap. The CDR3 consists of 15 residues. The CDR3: CASSARQRSSYEQYF. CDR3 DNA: TGTGCCAGCAGCGCCCGTCAGCGGAGCTCCTACGAGCAGTACTTC.

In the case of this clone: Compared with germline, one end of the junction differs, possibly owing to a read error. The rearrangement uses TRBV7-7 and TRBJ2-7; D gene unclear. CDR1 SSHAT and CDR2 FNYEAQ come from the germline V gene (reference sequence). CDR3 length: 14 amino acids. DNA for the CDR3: TGTGCTAGCAGTCCGTCCTTTTCCACCTACGAGCAGTACTTC. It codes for CASSPSFSTYEQYF.

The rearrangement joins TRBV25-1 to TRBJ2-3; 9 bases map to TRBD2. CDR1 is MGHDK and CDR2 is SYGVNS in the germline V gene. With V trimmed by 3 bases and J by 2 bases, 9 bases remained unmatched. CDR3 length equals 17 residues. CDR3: CASSDTAGLAPTDTQYF. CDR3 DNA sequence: TGTGCCAGCAGTGATACGGCGGGACTAGCACCCACAGATACGCAGTATTTT.

The CDR3 DNA sequence: TGTGCCAGCAGCTTACCCGAAGGTGAAAAACTGTTTTTT. Its protein is CASSLPEGEKLFF. V usage is TRBV7-9 and J usage is TRBJ1-4, with D unresolved. This CDR3 comprises 13 residues. Germline V lookup: CDR1 SEHNR, CDR2 FQNEAQ (reference sequence). V was shortened by 2 bases and J by 7 bases, with 8 bases between the two germline ends.

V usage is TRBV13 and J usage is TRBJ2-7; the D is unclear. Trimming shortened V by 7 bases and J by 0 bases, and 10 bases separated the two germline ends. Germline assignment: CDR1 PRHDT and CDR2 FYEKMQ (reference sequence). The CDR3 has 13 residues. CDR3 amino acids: CASTRKGSYEQYF. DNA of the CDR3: TGTGCCAGCACCCGGAAGGGCTCCTACGAGCAGTACTTC. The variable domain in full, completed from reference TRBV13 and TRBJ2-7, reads AAGVIQSPRHLIKEKRETATLKCYPIPRHDTVYWYQQGPGQDPQFLISFYEKMQSDKGSIPDRFSAQQFSDYHSELNMSSLELGDSALYFCASTRKGSYEQYFGPGTRLTVT.

CDR3 amino acids: CASSWQGDEQYF. The CDR3 DNA reads TGCGCCAGCAGCTGGCAGGGGGACGAGCAGTACTTC. The chain has TRBV5-1 and TRBJ2-7; 7 positions match TRBD1. This CDR3 contains 12 residues. The V segment lost 3 bases and the J segment 5 bases; nucleotides outside the gene matches: 2. Germline V lookup: CDR1 SGHRS, CDR2 YFSETQ.

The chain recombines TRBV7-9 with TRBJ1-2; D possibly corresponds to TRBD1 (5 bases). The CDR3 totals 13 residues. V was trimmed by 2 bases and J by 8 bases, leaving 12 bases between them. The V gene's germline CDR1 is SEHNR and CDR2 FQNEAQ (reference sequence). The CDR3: CASSLLGVLGYTF. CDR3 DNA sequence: TGTGCCAGCAGCTTATTAGGGGTTTTGGGCTACACCTTC.

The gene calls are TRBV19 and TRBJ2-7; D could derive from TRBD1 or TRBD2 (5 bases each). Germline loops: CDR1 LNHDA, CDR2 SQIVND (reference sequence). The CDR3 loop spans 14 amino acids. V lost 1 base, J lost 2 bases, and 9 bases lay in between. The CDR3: CASSIGQGAYEQYF. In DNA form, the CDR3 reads TGTGCCAGTAGTATAGGTCAGGGAGCCTACGAGCAGTACTTC.

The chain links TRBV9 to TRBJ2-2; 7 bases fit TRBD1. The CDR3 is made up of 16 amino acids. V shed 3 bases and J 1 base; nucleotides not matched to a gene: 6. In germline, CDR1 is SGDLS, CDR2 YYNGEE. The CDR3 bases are TGTGCCAGCAGCGGGCAGGGGGAAAAGAACACCGGGGAGCTGTTTTTT. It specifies CASSGQGEKNTGELFF.

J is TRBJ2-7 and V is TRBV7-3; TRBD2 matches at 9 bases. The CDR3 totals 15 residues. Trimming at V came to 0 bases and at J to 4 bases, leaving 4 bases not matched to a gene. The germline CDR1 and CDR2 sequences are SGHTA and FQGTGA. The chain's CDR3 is CASSLTASGMYEQYF. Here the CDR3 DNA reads TGTGCCAGCAGCTTAACTGCTAGCGGGATGTACGAGCAGTACTTC. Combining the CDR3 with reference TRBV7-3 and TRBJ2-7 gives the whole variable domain GAGVSQTPSNKVTEKGKYVELRCDPISGHTALYWYRQSLGQGPEFLIYFQGTGAADDSGLPNDRFFAVRPEGSVSTLKIQRTERGDSAVYLCASSLTASGMYEQYFGPGTRLTVT.

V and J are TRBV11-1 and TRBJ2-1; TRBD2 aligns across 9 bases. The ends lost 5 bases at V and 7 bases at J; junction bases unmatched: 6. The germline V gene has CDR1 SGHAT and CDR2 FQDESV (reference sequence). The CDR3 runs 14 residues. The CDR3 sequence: CASSQRGAWNEQFF. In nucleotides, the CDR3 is TGTGCCAGCAGCCAGCGGGGGGCCTGGAATGAGCAGTTCTTC.

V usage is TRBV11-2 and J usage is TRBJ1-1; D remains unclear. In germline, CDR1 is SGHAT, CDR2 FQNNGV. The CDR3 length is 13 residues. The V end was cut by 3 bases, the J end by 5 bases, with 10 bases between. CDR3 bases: TGTGCCAGCAGCTTCGGACGGGGAACTGAAGCTTTCTTT. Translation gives CASSFGRGTEAFF.

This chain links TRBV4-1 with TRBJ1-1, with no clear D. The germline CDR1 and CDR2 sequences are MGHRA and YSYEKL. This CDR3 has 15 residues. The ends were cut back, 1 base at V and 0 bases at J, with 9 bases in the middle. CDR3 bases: TGCGCCAGCAGCCAAGCCGTACAGCTGAACACTGAAGCTTTCTTT. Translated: CASSQAVQLNTEAFF.

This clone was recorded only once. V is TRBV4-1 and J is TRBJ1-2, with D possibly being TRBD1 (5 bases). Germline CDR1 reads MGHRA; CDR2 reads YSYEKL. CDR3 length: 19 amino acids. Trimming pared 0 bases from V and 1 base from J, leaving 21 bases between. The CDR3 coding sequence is TGCGCCAGCAGCCAAGACTCGGGTCTAGGAGGGGCTATTAACTATGGCTACACCTTC. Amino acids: CASSQDSGLGGAINYGYTF.